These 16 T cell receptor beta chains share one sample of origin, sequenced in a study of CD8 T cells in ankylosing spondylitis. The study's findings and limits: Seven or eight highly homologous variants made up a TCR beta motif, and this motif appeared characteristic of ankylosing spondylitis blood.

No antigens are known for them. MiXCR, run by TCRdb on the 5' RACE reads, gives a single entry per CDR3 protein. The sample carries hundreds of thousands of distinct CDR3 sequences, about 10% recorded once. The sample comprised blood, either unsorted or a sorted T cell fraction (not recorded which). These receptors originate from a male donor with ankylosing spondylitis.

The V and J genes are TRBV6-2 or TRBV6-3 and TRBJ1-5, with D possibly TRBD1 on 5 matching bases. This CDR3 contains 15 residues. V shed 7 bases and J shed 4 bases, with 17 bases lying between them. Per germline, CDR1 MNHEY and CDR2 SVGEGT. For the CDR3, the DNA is TGTGCCAGCACGAGGTACGCAGGGAGTAATCAGCCCCAGCATTTT. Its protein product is CASTRYAGSNQPQHF.

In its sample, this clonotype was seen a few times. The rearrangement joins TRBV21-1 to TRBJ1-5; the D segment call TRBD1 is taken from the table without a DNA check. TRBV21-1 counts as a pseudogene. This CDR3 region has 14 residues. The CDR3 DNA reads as TGTGCCAGCAGCAGGGGGCCGGCAAATCAGCCCCAGCATTTT. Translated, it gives CASSRGPANQPQHF.

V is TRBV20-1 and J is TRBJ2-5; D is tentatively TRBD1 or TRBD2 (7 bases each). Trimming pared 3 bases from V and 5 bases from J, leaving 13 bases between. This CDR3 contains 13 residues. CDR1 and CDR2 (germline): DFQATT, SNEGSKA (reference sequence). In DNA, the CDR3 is TGCAGTGCTAGTGCCCAGGGGGGGGAGACCCAGTACTTC. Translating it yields CSASAQGGETQYF.

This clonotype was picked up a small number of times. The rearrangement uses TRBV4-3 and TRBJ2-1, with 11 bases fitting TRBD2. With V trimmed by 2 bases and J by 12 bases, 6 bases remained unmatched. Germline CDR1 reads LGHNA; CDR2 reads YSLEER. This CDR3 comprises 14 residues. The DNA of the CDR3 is TGCGCCAGCAGCCAATCCCCCCTAGCGGGGGGGCAGTTCTTC. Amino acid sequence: CASSQSPLAGGQFF.

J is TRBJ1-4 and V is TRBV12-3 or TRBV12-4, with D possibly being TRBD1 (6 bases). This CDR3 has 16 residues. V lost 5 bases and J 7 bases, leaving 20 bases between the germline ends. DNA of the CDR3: TGTGCCAGCAGTCCTCGTTACAGGGACGGTGGTGAAAAACTGTTTTTT. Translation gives CASSPRYRDGGEKLFF.

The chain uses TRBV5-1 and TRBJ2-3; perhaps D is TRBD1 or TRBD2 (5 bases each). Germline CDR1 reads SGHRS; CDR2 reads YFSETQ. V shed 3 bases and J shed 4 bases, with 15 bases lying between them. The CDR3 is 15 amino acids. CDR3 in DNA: TGCGCCAGCAGCTATCTTGAGGGGCCGGCAGATACGCAGTATTTT. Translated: CASSYLEGPADTQYF.

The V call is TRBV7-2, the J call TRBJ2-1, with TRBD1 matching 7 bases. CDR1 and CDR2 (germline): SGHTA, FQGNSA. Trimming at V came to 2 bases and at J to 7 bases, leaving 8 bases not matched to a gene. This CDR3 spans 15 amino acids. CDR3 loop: CASSLRGPGWNEQFF. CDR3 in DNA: TGTGCCAGCAGCTTAAGGGGGCCGGGGTGGAATGAGCAGTTCTTC.

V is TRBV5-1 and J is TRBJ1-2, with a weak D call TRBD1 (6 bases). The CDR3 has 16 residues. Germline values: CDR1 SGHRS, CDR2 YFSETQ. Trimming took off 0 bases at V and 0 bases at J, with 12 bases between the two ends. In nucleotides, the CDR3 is TGCGCCAGCAGCTTGGGTCCGGGGGCGGCTAACTATGGCTACACCTTC. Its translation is CASSLGPGAANYGYTF.

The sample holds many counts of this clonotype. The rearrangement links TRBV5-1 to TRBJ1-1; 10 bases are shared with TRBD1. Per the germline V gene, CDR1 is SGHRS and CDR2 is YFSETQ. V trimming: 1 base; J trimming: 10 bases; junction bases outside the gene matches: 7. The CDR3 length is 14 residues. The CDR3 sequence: CASSLIGQGEGAFF. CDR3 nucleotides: TGCGCCAGCAGCTTGATTGGACAGGGGGAGGGAGCTTTCTTT.

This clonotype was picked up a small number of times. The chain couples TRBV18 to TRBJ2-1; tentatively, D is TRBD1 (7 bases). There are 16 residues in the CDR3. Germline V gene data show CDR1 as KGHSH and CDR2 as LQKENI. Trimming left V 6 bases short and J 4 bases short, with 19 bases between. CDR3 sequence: CASSLLSPGGYNEQFF. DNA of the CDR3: TGTGCCAGCTCTCTCCTGAGTCCAGGGGGGTACAATGAGCAGTTCTTC.

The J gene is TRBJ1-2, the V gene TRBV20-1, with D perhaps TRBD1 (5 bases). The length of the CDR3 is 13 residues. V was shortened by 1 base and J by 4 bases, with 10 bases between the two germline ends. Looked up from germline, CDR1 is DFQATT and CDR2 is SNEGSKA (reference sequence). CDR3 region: CSARGDGTYGYTF. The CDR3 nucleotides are TGCAGTGCTAGAGGTGACGGGACCTATGGCTACACCTTC.

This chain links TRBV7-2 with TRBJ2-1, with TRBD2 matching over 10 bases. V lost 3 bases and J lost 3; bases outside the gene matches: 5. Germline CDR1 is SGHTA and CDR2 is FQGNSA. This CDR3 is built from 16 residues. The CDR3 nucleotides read TGTGCCAGCAGCTTTCTAGCGGGGGACTTCTACAATGAGCAGTTCTTC. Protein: CASSFLAGDFYNEQFF. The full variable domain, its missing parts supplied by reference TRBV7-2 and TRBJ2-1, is GAGVSQSPSNKVTEKGKDVELRCDPISGHTALYWYRQSLGQGLEFLIYFQGNSAPDKSGLPSDRFSAERTGGSVSTLTIQRTQQEDSAVYLCASSFLAGDFYNEQFFGPGTRLTVL.

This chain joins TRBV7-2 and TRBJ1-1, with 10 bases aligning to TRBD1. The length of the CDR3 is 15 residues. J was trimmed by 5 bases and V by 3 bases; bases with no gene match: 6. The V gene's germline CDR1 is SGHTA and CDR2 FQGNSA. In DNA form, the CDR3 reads TGTGCCAGCAGCTTCATGACAGGGGGCGTTACTGAAGCTTTCTTT. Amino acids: CASSFMTGGVTEAFF.

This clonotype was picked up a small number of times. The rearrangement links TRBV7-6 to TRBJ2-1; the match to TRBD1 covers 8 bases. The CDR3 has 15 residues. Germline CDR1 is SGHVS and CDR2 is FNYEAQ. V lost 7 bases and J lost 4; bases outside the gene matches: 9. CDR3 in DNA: TGTGCCAGCATCGCCGGGACAGGAGAGTACAATGAGCAGTTCTTC. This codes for CASIAGTGEYNEQFF.

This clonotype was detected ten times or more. The CDR3 is CSADGHYGYTF. In nucleotides, the CDR3 is TGCAGCGCGGACGGACACTATGGCTACACCTTC. The chain has TRBV29-1 and TRBJ1-2; D call uncertain. The CDR3 runs to 11 residues. Trimming pared 7 bases from V and 3 bases from J, leaving 9 bases between. Germline-derived CDR1 and CDR2 are SQVTM and ANQGSEA.

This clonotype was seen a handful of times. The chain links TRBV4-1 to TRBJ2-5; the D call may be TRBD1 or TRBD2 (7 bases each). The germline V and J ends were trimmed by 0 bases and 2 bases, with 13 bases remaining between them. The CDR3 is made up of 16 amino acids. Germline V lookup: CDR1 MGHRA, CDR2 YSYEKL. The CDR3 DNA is TGCGCCAGCAGCCAAGATCGCCAGGGGGGGCAAGAGACCCAGTACTTC. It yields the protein CASSQDRQGGQETQYF.